This TCR beta chain stems from a study of response to subunit inactivated influenza vaccine. MiXCR, applied by TCRdb to the RT-PCR reads, yields one record per CDR3 protein. The data hold around 480,000 distinct CDR3 sequences, with 10% to 11% observed a single time. This clonotype was observed a handful of times. The V gene's germline CDR1 is KGHSH and CDR2 LQKENI. With V trimmed by 2 bases and J by 3 bases, 6 bases remained unmatched. This CDR3 contains 15 residues. The chain has TRBV18 and TRBJ1-2; the match to TRBD1 covers 7 bases. The TCR comes from a man aged 45-65 years who received an inactivated influenza vaccine. This material consisted of PBMCs from blood, taken around seven weeks after vaccination. CDR3 sequence: CASSPVTGVDYGYTF. The CDR3 nucleotides are TGTGCCAGCTCACCAGTAACAGGGGTAGACTATGGCTACACCTTC.